This T cell receptor beta chain was profiled in a study of blood T cell repertoires in COVID-19. This clone is a singleton in its sample. The CDR3 loop spans 13 amino acids. Germline-derived CDR1 and CDR2 are MNHEY and SVGEGT. Trimming pared 5 bases from V and 4 bases from J, leaving 9 bases between. Generated by immunoSEQ multiplex PCR, the TCRdb table keeps only in-frame clones and is missing some. Seen here are fewer than 110,000 clones, over 60% observed once, and the top ten hold about 4.3%. Sequences were obtained from peripheral blood. The rearrangement links TRBV6-2 or TRBV6-3 to TRBJ2-1, with D perhaps TRBD2 (6 bases). The sequence derives from a man between 65 and 85 years old with acute or convalescent COVID-19. The CDR3 DNA sequence: TGTGCCAGCAGTCTCGGGACTTACAATGAGCAGTTCTTC. It translates to CASSLGTYNEQFF.